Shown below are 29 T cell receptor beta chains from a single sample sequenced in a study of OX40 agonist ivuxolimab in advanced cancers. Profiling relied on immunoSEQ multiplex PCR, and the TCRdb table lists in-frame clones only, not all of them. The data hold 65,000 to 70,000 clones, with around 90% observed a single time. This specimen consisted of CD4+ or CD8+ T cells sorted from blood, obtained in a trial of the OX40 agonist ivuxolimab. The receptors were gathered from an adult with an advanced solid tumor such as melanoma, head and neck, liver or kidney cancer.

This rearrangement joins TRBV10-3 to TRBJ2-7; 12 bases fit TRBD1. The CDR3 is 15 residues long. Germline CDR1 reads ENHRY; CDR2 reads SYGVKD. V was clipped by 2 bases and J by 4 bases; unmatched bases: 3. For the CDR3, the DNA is TGTGCCATCAGTGAGCCGGGACAGGGGGCTTACGAGCAGTACTTC. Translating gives CAISEPGQGAYEQYF.

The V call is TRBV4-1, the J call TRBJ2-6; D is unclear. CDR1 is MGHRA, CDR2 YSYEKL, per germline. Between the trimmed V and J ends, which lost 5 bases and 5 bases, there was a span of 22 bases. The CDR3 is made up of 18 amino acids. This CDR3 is CASSALDEPQSRANVLTF. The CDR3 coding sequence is TGCGCCAGCAGCGCCTTAGACGAACCACAAAGTCGGGCCAACGTCCTGACTTTC.

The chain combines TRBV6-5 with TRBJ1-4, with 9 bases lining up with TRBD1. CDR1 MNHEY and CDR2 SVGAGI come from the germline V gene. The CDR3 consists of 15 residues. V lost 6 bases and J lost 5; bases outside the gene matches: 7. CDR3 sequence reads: CASRPTGGRNEKLFF. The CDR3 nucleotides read TGTGCCAGCAGACCTACAGGGGGCCGAAATGAAAAACTGTTTTTT.

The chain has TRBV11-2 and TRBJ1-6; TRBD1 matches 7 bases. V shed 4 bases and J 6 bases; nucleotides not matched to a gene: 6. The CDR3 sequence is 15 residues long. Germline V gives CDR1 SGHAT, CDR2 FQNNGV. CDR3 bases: TGTGCCAGCAGCTCACAGGGGTTTAGTAATTCACCCCTCCACTTT. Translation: CASSSQGFSNSPLHF.

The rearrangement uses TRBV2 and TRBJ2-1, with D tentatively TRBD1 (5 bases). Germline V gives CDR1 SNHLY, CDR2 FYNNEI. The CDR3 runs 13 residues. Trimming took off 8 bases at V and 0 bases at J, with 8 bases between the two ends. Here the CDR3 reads CASRQGSYNEQFF. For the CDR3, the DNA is TGTGCCAGCCGGCAGGGCTCCTACAATGAGCAGTTCTTC.

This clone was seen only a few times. The CDR3 sequence is CASSIGQGRGYTF. As DNA, the CDR3 is TGTGCCAGCAGTATTGGACAGGGCCGGGGCTACACCTTC. The rearrangement joins TRBV6-6 to TRBJ1-2; TRBD1 matches at 8 bases. The V gene end was trimmed by 5 bases and the J gene end by 8 bases; junction bases not matched to a gene: 7. CDR3 size: 13 residues. CDR1 is MNHNY, CDR2 SVGAGI, per germline (reference sequence).

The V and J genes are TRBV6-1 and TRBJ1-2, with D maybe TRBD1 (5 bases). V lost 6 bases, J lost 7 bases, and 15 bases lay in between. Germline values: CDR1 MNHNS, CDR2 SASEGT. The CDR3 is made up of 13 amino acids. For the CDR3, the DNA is TGTGCCAGCAGGGAGACAGATGTTAGTGGCTACACCTTC. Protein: CASRETDVSGYTF.

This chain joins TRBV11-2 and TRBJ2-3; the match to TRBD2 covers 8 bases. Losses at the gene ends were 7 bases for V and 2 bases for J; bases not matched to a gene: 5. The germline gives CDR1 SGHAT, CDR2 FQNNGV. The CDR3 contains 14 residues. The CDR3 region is CASTLRGATDTQYF. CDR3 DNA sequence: TGTGCCAGCACCCTGCGGGGGGCCACAGATACGCAGTATTTT.

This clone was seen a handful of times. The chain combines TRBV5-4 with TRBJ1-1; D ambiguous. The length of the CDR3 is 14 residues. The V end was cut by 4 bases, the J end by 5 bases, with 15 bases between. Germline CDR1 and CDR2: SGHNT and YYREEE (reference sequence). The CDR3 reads CASSGGPMGTEAFF. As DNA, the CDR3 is TGTGCCAGCAGCGGCGGACCGATGGGTACTGAAGCTTTCTTT.

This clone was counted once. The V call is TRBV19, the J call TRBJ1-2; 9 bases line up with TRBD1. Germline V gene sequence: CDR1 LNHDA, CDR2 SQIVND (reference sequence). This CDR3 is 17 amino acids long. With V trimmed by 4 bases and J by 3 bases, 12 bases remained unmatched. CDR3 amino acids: CASSTRTGADRDYGYTF. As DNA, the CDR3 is TGTGCCAGTAGTACCCGGACAGGGGCCGACCGGGACTATGGCTACACCTTC.

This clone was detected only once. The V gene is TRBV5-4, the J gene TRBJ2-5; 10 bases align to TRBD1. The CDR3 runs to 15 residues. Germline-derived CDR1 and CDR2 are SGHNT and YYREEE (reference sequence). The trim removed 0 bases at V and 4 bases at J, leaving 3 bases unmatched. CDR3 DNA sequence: TGTGCCAGCAGCTTGGTGGGACAGGGGTTAGAGACCCAGTACTTC. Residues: CASSLVGQGLETQYF. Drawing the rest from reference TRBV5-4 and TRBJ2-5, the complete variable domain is ETGVTQSPTHLIKTRGQQVTLRCSSQSGHNTVSWYQQALGQGPQFIFQYYREEENGRGNFPPRFSGLQFPNYSSELNVNALELDDSALYLCASSLVGQGLETQYFGPGTRLLVL.

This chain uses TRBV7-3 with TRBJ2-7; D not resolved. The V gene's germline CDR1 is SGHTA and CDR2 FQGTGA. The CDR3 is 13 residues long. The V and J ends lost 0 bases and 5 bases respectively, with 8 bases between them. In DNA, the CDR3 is TGTGCCAGCAGCTTAACGAGACAACACGAGCAGTACTTC. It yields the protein CASSLTRQHEQYF.

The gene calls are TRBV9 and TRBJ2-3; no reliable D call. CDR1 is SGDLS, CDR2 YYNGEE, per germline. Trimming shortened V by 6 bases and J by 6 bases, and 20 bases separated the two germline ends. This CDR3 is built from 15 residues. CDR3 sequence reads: CASTGRTARPDTQYF. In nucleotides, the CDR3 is TGTGCCAGCACTGGAAGGACGGCCCGGCCTGATACGCAGTATTTT.

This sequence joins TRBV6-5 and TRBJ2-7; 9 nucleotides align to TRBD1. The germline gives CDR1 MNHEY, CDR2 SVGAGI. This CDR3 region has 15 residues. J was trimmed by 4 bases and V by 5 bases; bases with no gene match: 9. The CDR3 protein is CASSRSGTGWYEQYF. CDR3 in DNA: TGTGCCAGCAGTCGCTCAGGGACAGGGTGGTACGAGCAGTACTTC.

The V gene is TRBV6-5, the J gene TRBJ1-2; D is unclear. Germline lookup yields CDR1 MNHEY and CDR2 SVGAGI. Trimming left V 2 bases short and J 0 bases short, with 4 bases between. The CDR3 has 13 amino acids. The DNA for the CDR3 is TGTGCCAGCAGTTACAAGCCTAACTATGGCTACACCTTC. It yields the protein CASSYKPNYGYTF.

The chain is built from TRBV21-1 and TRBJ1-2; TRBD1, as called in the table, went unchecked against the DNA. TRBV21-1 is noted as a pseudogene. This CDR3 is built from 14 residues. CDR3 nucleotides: TGTGCCAGCAGCAAGGCTGACAGGGGCTATGGCTACACCTTC. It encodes CASSKADRGYGYTF.

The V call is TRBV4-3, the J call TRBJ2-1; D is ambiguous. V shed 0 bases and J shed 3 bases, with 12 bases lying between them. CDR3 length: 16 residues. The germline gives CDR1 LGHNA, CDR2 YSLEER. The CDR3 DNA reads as TGCGCCAGCAGCCAAGAAATGAATTATGGCTACAATGAGCAGTTCTTC. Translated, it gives CASSQEMNYGYNEQFF.

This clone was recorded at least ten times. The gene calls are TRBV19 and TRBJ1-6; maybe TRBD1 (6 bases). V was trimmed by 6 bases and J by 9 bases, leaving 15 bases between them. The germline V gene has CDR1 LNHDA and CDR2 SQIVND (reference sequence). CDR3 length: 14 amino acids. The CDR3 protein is CASRIRGISSPLHF. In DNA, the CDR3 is TGTGCCAGTAGGATCAGGGGTATTAGTTCACCCCTCCACTTT.

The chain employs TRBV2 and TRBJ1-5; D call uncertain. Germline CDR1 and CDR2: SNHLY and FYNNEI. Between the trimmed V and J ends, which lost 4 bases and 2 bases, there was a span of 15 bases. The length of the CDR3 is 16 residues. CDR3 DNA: TGTGCCAGCAGTGCCCGCAGGAACGTAGGCAATCAGCCCCAGCATTTT. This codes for CASSARRNVGNQPQHF.

The CDR3 reads CASSPTGYEQYF. CDR3 bases: TGTGCCAGCAGCCCGACCGGGTACGAGCAGTACTTC. The chain links TRBV7-2 to TRBJ2-7, with D uncertain. Germline loops: CDR1 SGHTA, CDR2 FQGNSA. This CDR3 has 12 amino acids. The germline V and J ends were trimmed by 5 bases and 4 bases, with 9 bases remaining between them.

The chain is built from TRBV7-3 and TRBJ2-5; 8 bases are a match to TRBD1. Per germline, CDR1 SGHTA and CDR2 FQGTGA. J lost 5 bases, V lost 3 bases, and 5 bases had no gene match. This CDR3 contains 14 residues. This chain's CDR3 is CASSLTGVGETQYF. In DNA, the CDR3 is TGTGCCAGCAGCTTGACAGGGGTGGGGGAGACCCAGTACTTC. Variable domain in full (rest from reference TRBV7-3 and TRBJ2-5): GAGVSQTPSNKVTEKGKYVELRCDPISGHTALYWYRQSLGQGPEFLIYFQGTGAADDSGLPNDRFFAVRPEGSVSTLKIQRTERGDSAVYLCASSLTGVGETQYFGPGTRLLVL.

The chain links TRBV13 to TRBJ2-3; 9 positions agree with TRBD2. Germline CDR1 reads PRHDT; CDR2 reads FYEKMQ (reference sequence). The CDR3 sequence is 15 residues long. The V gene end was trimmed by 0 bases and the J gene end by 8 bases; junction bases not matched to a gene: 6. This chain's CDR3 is CASSLGTSGTGTQYF. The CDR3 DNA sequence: TGTGCCAGCAGCTTAGGGACTAGCGGAACGGGTACGCAGTATTTT.

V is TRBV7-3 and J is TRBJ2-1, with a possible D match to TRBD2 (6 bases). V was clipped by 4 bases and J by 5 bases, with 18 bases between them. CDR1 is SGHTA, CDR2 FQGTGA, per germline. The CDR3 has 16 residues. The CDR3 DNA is TGTGCCAGCAGCTCCCCCCCTGGGGGGTCCGACAATGAGCAGTTCTTC. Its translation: CASSSPPGGSDNEQFF.

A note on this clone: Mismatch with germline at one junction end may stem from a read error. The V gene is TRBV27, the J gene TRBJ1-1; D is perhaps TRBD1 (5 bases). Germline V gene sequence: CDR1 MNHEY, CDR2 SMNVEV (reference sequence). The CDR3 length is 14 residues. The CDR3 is CVSSLTRGGTEAFF. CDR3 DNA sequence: TGTGTCAGCAGTTTAACTAGGGGAGGCACTGAAGCTTTCTTT.

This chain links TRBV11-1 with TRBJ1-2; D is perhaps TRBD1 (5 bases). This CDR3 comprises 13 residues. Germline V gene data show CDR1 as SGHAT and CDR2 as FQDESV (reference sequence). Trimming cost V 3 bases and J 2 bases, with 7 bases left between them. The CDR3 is CASSLRGNYGYTF. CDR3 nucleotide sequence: TGTGCCAGCAGCTTGCGGGGGAACTATGGCTACACCTTC.

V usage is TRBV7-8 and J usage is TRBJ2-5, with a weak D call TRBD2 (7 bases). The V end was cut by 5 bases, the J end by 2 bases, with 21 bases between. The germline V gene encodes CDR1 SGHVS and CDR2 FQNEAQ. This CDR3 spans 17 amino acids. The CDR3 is CASSPRRGGGPQETQYF. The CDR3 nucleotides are TGTGCCAGCAGCCCTAGGAGGGGGGGCGGGCCGCAAGAGACCCAGTACTTC.

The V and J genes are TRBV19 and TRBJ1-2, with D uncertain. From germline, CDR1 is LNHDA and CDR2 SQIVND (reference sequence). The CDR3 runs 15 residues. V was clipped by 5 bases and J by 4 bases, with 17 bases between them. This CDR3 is CASSPAWKSVYGYTF. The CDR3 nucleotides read TGTGCCAGTAGTCCCGCGTGGAAGTCTGTCTATGGCTACACCTTC.

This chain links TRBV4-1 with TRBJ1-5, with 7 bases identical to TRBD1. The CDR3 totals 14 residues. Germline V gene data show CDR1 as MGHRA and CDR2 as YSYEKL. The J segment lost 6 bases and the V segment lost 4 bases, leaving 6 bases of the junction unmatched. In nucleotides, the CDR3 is TGCGCCAGCAGCCGAGAACAGGGGATTCAGCCCCAGCATTTT. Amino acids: CASSREQGIQPQHF.

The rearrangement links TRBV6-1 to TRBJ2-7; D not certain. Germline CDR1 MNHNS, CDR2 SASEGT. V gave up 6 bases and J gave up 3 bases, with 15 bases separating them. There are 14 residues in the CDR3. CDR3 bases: TGTGCCAGCAGCTCCATGACACCCCGCTACGAGCAGTACTTC. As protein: CASSSMTPRYEQYF.